This TCR beta chain was sequenced for a study of blood T cells in healthy people across ages. The CDR3 is 13 amino acids. Germline CDR1 and CDR2: LNHNV and YYDKDF (reference sequence). V was pared by 7 bases and J by 6 bases, with 14 bases between. Combining a sample-barcoded 5' primer with a J-beta primer mix, a second PCR ran for about 7 to 12 cycles. TCRdb re-called the 5' RACE reads with MiXCR, one entry per CDR3 protein. The profile shows about 900,000 distinct CDR3 sequences, about 48% of them singletons. The receptor was derived from a young man in good health. Input material: blood. This sequence joins TRBV15 and TRBJ2-3; the D is unclear. Written as DNA, the CDR3 is TGTGCCACCAAGAGGAGTCCTACTGATACGCAGTATTTT. Residues: CATKRSPTDTQYF.